This paragraph covers one TCR beta chain sequence. Its antigen remains unidentified. Within one base of it there is no much larger clone, and no base qualities were kept. The sample is drawn from a study of blood T cell repertoires in COVID-19 (dated by TCRdb to the early 2020s). In terms of the full investigation: Samples from collaborators originated in the United States, Italy and Spain and spanned both the acute and convalescent phases of COVID-19. The dataset comprised deeply sampled blood TCRbeta repertoires from subjects exposed to, actively infected with, or recovered from COVID-19. Where available, HLA class I and class II types were taken from metadata supplied by the sample provider and were not determined by assay-based typing. The repertoires were released in a freely available public database intended as a resource for research on the immune response to SARS-CoV-2. A de-identified subject ID, COVID-19 status, age in years and sex were almost always included in the sample metadata. The prospective study material was composed of cDNA or gDNA derived from T cells, B-cell-depleted T cells, or PBMCs. Samples were obtained from the ongoing ImmuneRACE study (first 160 participants) and from about 1,300 subjects provided by 6 global collaborators. Broad study findings and their caveats: The quantity of clinical and demographic metadata differed by source and by participant and was supplied without curation.

Whole blood was collected in K2EDTA tubes by collaborating institutions according to the institutions' own protocols. For TCRbeta analysis, collaborator samples were shipped as frozen whole blood, as isolated PBMCs, or as DNA extracted from either sample type. The immunoSEQ Assay, a bias-controlled multiplex PCR, was used to amplify TCRbeta CDR3 regions from genomic DNA. The published analysis was carried out like this. The number of nucleated cells in each sample was estimated from the amplification of reference gene primers within the assay. Sequence reads were collapsed and filtered to measure the absolute abundance of every unique TCRbeta CDR3 rearrangement. For each sample, productive Simpson clonality was calculated as the square root of Simpson's diversity index across productive rearrangements. TCRdb obtained this table from immuneACCESS and retained in-frame rearrangements with V and J assigned. These tables miss some clones; where compared with another copy, unresolved V genes account for less than half of the shortfall, and the remainder is unexplained. D and trimming come from the DNA, and the V and J calls and clone size come from that table. Within this sample are under 300,000 clones, with around four fifths of them counted one time only. The top ten constitute 5% to 8% of the sample.

Inclusive of the bounding cysteine and phenylalanine, the CDR3 is 15 residues long. Left in the record is the CDR3 DNA by itself, 45 bases read in frame from the first base. Germline trimming: 4 bases from V, 0 bases from J; junction bases outside gene matches: 3. In the germline V gene, CDR1 corresponds to SGHRS and CDR2 to YFSETQ. Sequencing used peripheral blood. The origin of this receptor is a woman aged 60-75 years with active or convalescent COVID-19. The sequence is built from TRBV5-1 and TRBJ2-5; TRBD2 matches 10 bases in the middle. The nucleotides are TGCGCCAGCAGCGGGGGACTAGCGAACCAAGAGACCCAGTACTTC. Its protein is CASSGGLANQETQYF.